This record concerns one T cell receptor (beta chain) sequence. Its antigen is undetermined. Assay: immunoSEQ multiplex PCR; the TCRdb copy retains only in-frame clones and omits some. The sample includes over 95,000 clones, 70% to 90% of them seen just once. This CDR3 region has 14 residues. CDR1 MNHEY and CDR2 SMNVEV come from the germline V gene (reference sequence). J lost 2 bases, V lost 3 bases, and 0 bases had no gene match. The data stem from a study of T cell responses to AZD1222 COVID-19 vaccine. General study points: There were vaccine-associated CD4 TCRs across spike, dominant at 160-218 and 743-854. Every sample of the repertoires postdated the peak T cell response. Clonal diversity may have been underestimated in mostly white British donors.

The source was peripheral blood, collected on day 0 of AZD1222 vaccination. The TCR was taken from an adult in good health. V gene TRBV27 combines with J gene TRBJ1-2, with 10 nucleotides matching TRBD1. The CDR3 spells CASSLDRGNYGYTF. The CDR3 coding sequence is TGTGCCAGCAGTTTGGACAGGGGGAACTATGGCTACACCTTC.